This T cell receptor (beta chain) was documented in a study of cytomegalovirus exposure and HLA in healthy donors. Study-wide results and limits: Clonal expansion was found to be greater in HLA-associated TCR beta chains than in equally common others in a later analysis.

CDR3 length: 13 amino acids. V was pared by 3 bases and J by 7 bases, with 10 bases between. CDR1 and CDR2 from the germline V gene are MDHEN and SYDVKM. Remarks on this clone: Its cognate antigen is unknown.

PCR used 60 Vbeta primers and 13 Jbeta primers. Repertoires were generated with immunoSEQ multiplex PCR, while TCRdb's copy carries only in-frame clones and drops some. This sample yields fewer than 100,000 clones, of which roughly 8.2% are seen a single time; 2% to 2.5% belongs to the top ten. The TCR was taken from a man aged 50-60 years in good health and CMV-seronegative. The sample consisted of PBMCs. The genes are TRBV28 and TRBJ1-5, with D possibly being TRBD1 (6 bases). The CDR3: CASSFGQGQPQHF. The CDR3, as DNA: TGTGCCAGCAGTTTCGGTCAGGGGCAGCCCCAGCATTTT.